The present TCR beta chain was sequenced within a study of cytomegalovirus exposure and HLA in healthy donors. The sample holds one count of this clone. A read error may produce the germline difference seen at one junction end. It was with 60 Vbeta and 13 Jbeta primers that the PCR ran. TCRdb keeps only in-frame clones here, not all; method: immunoSEQ multiplex PCR. Of about 130,000 clones in the sample, roughly 79% are singletons; the top ten hold roughly 1.8%. CDR1 is LGHNA and CDR2 is YNFKEQ in the germline V gene. This CDR3 contains 13 residues. This chain connects TRBV4-2 to TRBJ2-3; D unclear. Sequencing input: PBMCs. This sequence was found in a woman between 50 and 59 years old in good health and CMV-seronegative. CDR3 protein: CASSEDGTDTQYF. Here the CDR3 DNA reads TGTGCCAGCAGCGAAGACGGGACAGATACGCAGTATTTT.